This T cell receptor (beta chain) is drawn from a study of post-analysis software for immune sequencing data (dated by TCRdb to about 2015). The study in broad terms: Relapsing-remitting, secondary progressive and progressive-relapsing multiple sclerosis were recorded as disease courses, and subtype annotation was lacking for some patients. Patient repertoires were compared against ten to eleven previously published healthy control repertoires from donors aged 6 to 25 years. A subset of samples was prepared in parallel using single-end sample barcoding, then pooled and co-amplified after Illumina adapter ligation.

Libraries were prepared through PCR. The sequencer was an Illumina HiSeq 2500. Unique molecular identifiers were incorporated into TCR beta cDNA libraries to reduce PCR and sequencing biases. Approximately 500,000 cDNA molecules were obtained for every 1 to 10 million input T cells, so each molecule roughly corresponded to one T cell. The patient libraries were prepared and sequenced using the same protocol as the earlier healthy control dataset. Within a given batch, samples were prepared together, multiplexed and sequenced on the same HiSeq lane. The authors' pipeline ran thus. MIGEC was used to process the raw barcoded reads, and molecular identifier groups with only a single read were discarded before consensus assembly and CDR3 extraction. VDJtools was used for post-analysis of the clonotype tables, with diversity normalized by down-sampling every dataset to the smallest sample size. In repertoire overlap clustering, CDR3 amino acid sequences, but not nucleotide sequences, were matched to correct batch-related cross-sample contamination. TCRdb trimmed public reads at Q25 via fastp, called clones via MiXCR and kept in-frame beta chains. Each entry is one CDR3 protein sequence, shown with its most common DNA and genes. V and J calls and clone size were set by TCRdb, not the authors. Across this sample there are roughly 580,000 distinct CDR3 sequences, with about 44% seen only once. Of the sample, more than 1.5% falls within the top ten clones.

The trim is 5 bases for V and 4 bases for J, with a gap of 34 bases between the germline ends. CDR1 and CDR2 were assigned from the germline V gene as MNHEY and SVGEGT. The CDR3 sequence holds 21 residues, the cysteine and phenylalanine included. Of the read, only the CDR3 DNA is kept; its 63 bases are in frame from base 1. The sample holds a few counts of this clonotype. What this receptor recognizes is not known. The input lacks base qualities; no much larger clone sits a single base away. Results the study describes overall, beyond this receptor: Direct clustering with F measure showed strong co-clustering of samples prepared in the same batch, prompting a batch-effect correction. Significantly higher frequencies in patients than in controls were found for several TRBV segments, including TRBV5-6, TRBV5-1 and TRBV20-1. Normalized Chao1 diversity was significantly lower in multiple sclerosis patients than controls, suggesting substantial peripheral T-cell clonal expansion. The control group was slightly older than the multiple sclerosis patient group.

TCR beta repertoires were profiled from peripheral blood of 10 to 15 young patients with multiple sclerosis to demonstrate the VDJtools post-analysis software. Multiple sclerosis patients were children and adolescents aged 6 to 15 years. The chain is assembled from TRBV6-2 or TRBV6-3 and TRBJ2-3, with no reliable assignment of the D segment. This clonotype was sampled from a girl aged 5-17 years with multiple sclerosis. Sequenced material: blood. The sequenced DNA: TGTGCCAGCAGTCACCCCAAAACGACCGCGGAGAGTCGTCCCCCGGCAGATACGCAGTATTTT. This codes for CASSHPKTTAESRPPADTQYF.